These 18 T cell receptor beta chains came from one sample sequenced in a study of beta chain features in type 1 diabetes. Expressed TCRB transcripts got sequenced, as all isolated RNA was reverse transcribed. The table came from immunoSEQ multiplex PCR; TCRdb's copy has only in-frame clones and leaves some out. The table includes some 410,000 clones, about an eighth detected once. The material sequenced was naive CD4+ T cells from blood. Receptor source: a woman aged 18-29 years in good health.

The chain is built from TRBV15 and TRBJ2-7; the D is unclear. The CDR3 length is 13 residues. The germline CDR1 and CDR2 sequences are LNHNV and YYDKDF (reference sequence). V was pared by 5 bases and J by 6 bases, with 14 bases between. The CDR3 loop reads CATSGIRVSEQYF. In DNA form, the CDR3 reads TGTGCCACCAGCGGGATTCGGGTTTCCGAGCAGTACTTC.

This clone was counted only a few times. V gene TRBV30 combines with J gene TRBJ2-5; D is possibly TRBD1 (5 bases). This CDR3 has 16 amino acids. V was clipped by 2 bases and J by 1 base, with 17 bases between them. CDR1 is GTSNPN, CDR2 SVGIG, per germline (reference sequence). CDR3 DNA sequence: TGTGCCTGGAGTCCCCAGGGCGCAGGGTCCCAAGAGACCCAGTACTTC. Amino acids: CAWSPQGAGSQETQYF.

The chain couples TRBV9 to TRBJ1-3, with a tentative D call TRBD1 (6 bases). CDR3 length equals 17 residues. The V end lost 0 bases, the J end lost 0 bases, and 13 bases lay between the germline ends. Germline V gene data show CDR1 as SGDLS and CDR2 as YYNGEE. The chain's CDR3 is CASSVVDRTNSGNTIYF. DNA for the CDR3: TGTGCCAGCAGCGTAGTAGACAGGACTAACTCTGGAAACACCATATATTTT.

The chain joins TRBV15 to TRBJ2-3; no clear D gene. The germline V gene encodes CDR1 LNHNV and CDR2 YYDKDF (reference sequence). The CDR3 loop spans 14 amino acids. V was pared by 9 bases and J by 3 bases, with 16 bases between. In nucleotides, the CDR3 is TGTGCCACTCGGCACGCCACAATAACAGATACGCAGTATTTT. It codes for CATRHATITDTQYF.

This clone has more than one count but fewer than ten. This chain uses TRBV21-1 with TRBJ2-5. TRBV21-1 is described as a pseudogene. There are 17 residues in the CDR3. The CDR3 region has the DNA TGTGCCAGCAGCGAACACGCCCTACAGGGGAGGGCGGAGACCCAGTACTTC. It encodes CASSEHALQGRAETQYF.

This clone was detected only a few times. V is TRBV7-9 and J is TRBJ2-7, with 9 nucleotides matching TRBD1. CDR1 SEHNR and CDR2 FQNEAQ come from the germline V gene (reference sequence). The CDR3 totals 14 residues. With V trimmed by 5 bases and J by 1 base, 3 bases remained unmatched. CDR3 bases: TGTGCCAGCAGCGGGGGACAGGGTTCCTACGAGCAGTACGTC. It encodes CASSGGQGSYEQYV.

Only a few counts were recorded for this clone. DNA for the CDR3: TGCGCCAGCAGCCAAGATCTAGCGGGATTGGATGAGCAGTTCTTC. Amino acids: CASSQDLAGLDEQFF. This sequence joins TRBV4-3 and TRBJ2-1, with 9 bases matching TRBD2. CDR1 LGHNA and CDR2 YSLEER come from the germline V gene. This CDR3 spans 15 amino acids. V shed 0 bases and J 8 bases; nucleotides not matched to a gene: 5.

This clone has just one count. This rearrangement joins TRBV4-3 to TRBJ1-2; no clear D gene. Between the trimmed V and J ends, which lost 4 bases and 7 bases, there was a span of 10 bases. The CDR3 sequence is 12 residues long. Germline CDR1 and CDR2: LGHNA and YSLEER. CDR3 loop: CASSLPASGYTF. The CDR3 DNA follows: TGCGCCAGCAGCCTTCCGGCGTCTGGCTACACCTTC.

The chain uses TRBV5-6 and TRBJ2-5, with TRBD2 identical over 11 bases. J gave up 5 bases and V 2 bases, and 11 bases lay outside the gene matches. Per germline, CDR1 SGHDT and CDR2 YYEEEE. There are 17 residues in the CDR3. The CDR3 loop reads CASSFTGIAGGPETQYF. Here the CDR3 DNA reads TGTGCCAGCAGCTTCACAGGGATAGCGGGGGGGCCGGAGACCCAGTACTTC.

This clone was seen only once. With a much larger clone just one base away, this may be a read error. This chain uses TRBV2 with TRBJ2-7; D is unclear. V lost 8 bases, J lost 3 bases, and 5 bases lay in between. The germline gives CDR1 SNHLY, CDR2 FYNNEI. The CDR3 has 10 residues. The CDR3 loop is CASGNYEQYF. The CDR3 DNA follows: TGTGCCAGCGGAAACTACGAGCAGTACTTC. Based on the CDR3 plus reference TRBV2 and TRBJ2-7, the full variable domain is EPEVTQTPSHQVTQMGQEVILRCVPISNHLYFYWYRQILGQKVEFLVSFYNNEISEKSEIFDDQFSVERPDGSNFTLKIRSTKLEDSAMYFCASGNYEQYFGPGTRLTVT.

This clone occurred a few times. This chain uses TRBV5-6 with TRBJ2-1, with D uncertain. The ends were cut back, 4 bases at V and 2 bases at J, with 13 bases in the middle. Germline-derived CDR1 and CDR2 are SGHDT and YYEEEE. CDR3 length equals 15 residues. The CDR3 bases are TGTGCCAGCAGCCCCTGGAATGGACCCTACAATGAGCAGTTCTTC. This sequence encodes CASSPWNGPYNEQFF.

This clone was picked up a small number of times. The CDR3 reads CASSQDLGSTQYF. CDR3 coding DNA: TGCGCCAGCAGCCAAGATCTAGGGTCTACGCAGTATTTT. V is TRBV4-3 and J is TRBJ2-3, with unresolved D. V was cut by 0 bases and J by 8 bases, with 9 bases left in between. CDR1 and CDR2 (germline): LGHNA, YSLEER. The CDR3 consists of 13 residues.

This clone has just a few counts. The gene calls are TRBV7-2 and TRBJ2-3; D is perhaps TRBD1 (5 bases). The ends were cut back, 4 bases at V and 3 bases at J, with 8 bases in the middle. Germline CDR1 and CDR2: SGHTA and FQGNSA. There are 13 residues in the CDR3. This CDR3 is CASSSRQTDTQYF. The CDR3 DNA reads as TGTGCCAGCAGCTCGAGACAGACAGATACGCAGTATTTT.

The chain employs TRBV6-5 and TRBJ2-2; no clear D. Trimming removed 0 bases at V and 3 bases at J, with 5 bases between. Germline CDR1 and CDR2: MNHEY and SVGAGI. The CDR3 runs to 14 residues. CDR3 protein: CASSYSPYTGELFF. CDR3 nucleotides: TGTGCCAGCAGTTACTCCCCTTACACCGGGGAGCTGTTTTTT.

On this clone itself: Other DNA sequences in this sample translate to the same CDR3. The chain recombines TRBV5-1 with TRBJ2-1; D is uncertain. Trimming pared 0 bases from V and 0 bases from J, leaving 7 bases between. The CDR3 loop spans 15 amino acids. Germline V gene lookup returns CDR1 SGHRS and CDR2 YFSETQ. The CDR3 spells CASSLAGSSYNEQFF. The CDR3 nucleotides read TGCGCCAGCAGCTTGGCCGGCAGCTCCTACAATGAGCAGTTCTTC.

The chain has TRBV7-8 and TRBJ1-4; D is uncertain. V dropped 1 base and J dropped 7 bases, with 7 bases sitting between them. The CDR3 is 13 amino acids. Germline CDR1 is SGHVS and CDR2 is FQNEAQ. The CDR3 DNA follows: TGTGCCAGCAGCTTAGTAGTATCTGAAAAACTGTTTTTT. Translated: CASSLVVSEKLFF.

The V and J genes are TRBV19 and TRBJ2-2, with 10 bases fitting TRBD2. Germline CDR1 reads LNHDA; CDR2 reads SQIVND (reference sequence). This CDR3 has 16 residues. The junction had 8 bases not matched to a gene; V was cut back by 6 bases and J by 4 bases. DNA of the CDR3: TGTGCCAGTAGGAATCTAGCGGGGGACCTCACCGGGGAGCTGTTTTTT. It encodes CASRNLAGDLTGELFF.

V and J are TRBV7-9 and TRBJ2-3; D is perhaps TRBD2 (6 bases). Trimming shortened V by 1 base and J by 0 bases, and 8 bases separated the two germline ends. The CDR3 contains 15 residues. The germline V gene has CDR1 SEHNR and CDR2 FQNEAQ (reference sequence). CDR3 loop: CASSLGGISTDTQYF. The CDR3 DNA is TGTGCCAGCAGCTTAGGCGGGATCAGCACAGATACGCAGTATTTT.